This T cell receptor (beta chain) was sequenced during a study of shared clonotypes between healthy human individuals. A remark on this clone: The antigen remains unidentified.

Sequencing was performed with immunoSEQ multiplex PCR; in TCRdb, only in-frame clones are kept and a portion is missing. The repertoire consists of some 2,100,000 clones, with 95% occurring once and the leading ten covering more than 0.1%. Recent vaccinations or acute infections were absent in the healthy HIV-negative adult donors. Naive CD4+ cells were CD45RA-selected; the remaining cells were memory. The CDR3 is made up of 16 amino acids. Trimming at V came to 5 bases and at J to 7 bases, leaving 12 bases not matched to a gene. In germline, CDR1 is SEHNR, CDR2 FQNEAQ (reference sequence). Whole-study results and caveats: Depth was large, yet rarefaction showed that sorted-subset sequencing was incomplete. Across a few donors, naive CD4 shared around 5%, naive CD8 3% to 3.5%, memory CD4 roughly 2.5%, memory CD8 0.4% to 0.5%.

This TCR derives from a man in his late teens or twenties in good health. This rearrangement joins TRBV7-9 to TRBJ1-4, with 8 nucleotides matching TRBD1. The sequencing input was naive CD4+ T cells sorted from blood. Noted subset: CD45RA+ positively selected. CDR3 sequence reads: CASSQNGQGVFEKLFF. The CDR3 DNA follows: TGTGCCAGCAGCCAGAATGGACAGGGAGTTTTTGAAAAACTGTTTTTT.